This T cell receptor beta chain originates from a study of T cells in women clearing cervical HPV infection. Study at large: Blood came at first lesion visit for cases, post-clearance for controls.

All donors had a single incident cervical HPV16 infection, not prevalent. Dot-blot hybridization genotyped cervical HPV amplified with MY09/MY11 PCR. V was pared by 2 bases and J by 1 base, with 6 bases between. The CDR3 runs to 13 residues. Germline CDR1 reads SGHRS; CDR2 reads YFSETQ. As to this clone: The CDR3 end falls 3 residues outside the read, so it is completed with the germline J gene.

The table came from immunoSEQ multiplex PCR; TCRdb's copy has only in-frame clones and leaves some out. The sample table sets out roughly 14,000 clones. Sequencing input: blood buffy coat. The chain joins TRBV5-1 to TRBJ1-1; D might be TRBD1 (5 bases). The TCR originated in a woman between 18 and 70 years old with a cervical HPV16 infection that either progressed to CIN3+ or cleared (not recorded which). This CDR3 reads CASSFDRNTEAFF. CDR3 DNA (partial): TGCGCCAGCAGCTTCGACAGGAACACTGAA.